Given below is one T cell receptor beta chain in context. CDR1 and CDR2 from the germline V gene are MDHEN and SYDVKM. Trimming cost V 6 bases and J 2 bases; bases outside gene matches: 6. The CDR3 consists of 16 residues. Method: immunoSEQ multiplex PCR; TCRdb's copy keeps in-frame clones and lacks some. The table shows hundreds of thousands of clones, with over 75% occurring only once. The sample comes from a study of shared T cell receptors in the human thymus. This same sample was also taken into another study, of human thymus T cells.

Sequencing was carried out using thymocytes. V and J are TRBV28 and TRBJ2-7, with TRBD2 matching over 14 bases. The clonotype was recovered from a boy in the first two years of life with a congenital heart defect. The DNA of the CDR3 is TGTGCCAGCAGGCCCGGGACTAGCGGGAGTCCCTACGAGCAGTACTTC. Residues: CASRPGTSGSPYEQYF.